This entry concerns a single TCR beta chain. Assay: immunoSEQ multiplex PCR; the TCRdb copy retains only in-frame clones and omits some. The sample yields about 200,000 clones, about four fifths seen once. The entry originates in a study of blood T cell repertoires in COVID-19. Study background: The origin of the acute and convalescent COVID-19 samples was the United States, Italy and Spain. In each case, the material was cDNA or gDNA derived from T cells, B-cell-depleted T cells, or PBMCs.

From germline, CDR1 is SQVTM and CDR2 ANQGSEA. The CDR3 is made up of 14 amino acids. Trimming cost V 2 bases and J 2 bases; bases outside gene matches: 4. Followed over time, Seattle patients had been enrolled while infection was active. This receptor was identified in a woman aged 55-69 years with COVID-19, enrolled during active disease. The sequencing sample was made of peripheral blood. The chain has TRBV29-1 and TRBJ1-2, with 8 bases fitting TRBD1. CDR3 coding DNA: TGCAGCGTTGAACCAGGACAGGGAAACTATGGCTACACCTTC. Translating it yields CSVEPGQGNYGYTF.